Following are 9 T cell receptor beta chains from one sample sequenced in a study of blood T cell repertoires in COVID-19. TCRdb's copy holds only in-frame clones and misses some; the assay was immunoSEQ multiplex PCR. Of approximately 260,000 clones listed, approximately 86% are singletons. Source material: peripheral blood. Source of these receptors: a young man with active or convalescent COVID-19.

V and J are TRBV30 and TRBJ1-6; D may be TRBD1 (5 bases). CDR1 is GTSNPN, CDR2 SVGIG, per germline (reference sequence). V was shortened by 0 bases and J by 6 bases, with 6 bases between the two germline ends. CDR3 length equals 13 residues. CDR3: CAWSVQGNSPLHF. In DNA form, the CDR3 reads TGTGCCTGGAGTGTCCAGGGTAATTCACCCCTCCACTTT.

A single count supports this clone. The chain combines TRBV4-1 with TRBJ1-3; D unclear. The V end lost 3 bases, the J end lost 0 bases, and 12 bases lay between the germline ends. The CDR3 loop spans 16 amino acids. Germline V gene sequence: CDR1 MGHRA, CDR2 YSYEKL. CDR3 amino acids: CASSQSILNSGNTIYF. DNA of the CDR3: TGCGCCAGCAGCCAGTCGATACTCAACTCTGGAAACACCATATATTTT.

The rearrangement joins TRBV10-3 to TRBJ1-1, with 7 bases aligning to TRBD1. V trimming: 5 bases; J trimming: 6 bases; junction bases outside the gene matches: 3. This CDR3 spans 12 amino acids. Germline V gene data show CDR1 as ENHRY and CDR2 as SYGVKD. This CDR3 reads CAISYRGAEAFF. The CDR3 nucleotides read TGTGCCATCAGTTACAGGGGTGCTGAAGCTTTCTTT.

This chain links TRBV3-1 (or the pseudogene TRBV3-2) with TRBJ2-5, with D possibly TRBD1 on 5 matching bases. The CDR3 sequence is 15 residues long. Trimming removed 2 bases at V and 7 bases at J, with 17 bases between. Germline-derived CDR1 and CDR2 are LGHDT and YNNKEL (reference sequence). The CDR3: CASSQQRGTFVTQYF. In nucleotides, the CDR3 is TGTGCCAGCAGCCAACAAAGGGGAACTTTCGTGACCCAGTACTTC.

The chain carries TRBV28 and TRBJ2-1, with 12 positions matching TRBD2. This CDR3 is 19 amino acids long. The J segment lost 5 bases and the V segment lost 6 bases, leaving 17 bases of the junction unmatched. The germline CDR1 and CDR2 sequences are MDHEN and SYDVKM. The CDR3 region is CASSPPLVLAGGNDNEQFF. Written as DNA, the CDR3 is TGTGCCAGCAGCCCACCCTTGGTACTAGCGGGGGGAAACGACAATGAGCAGTTCTTC.

This clone was counted only a few times. The J gene is TRBJ2-2, the V gene TRBV6-2 or TRBV6-3; the D is unclear. Looked up from germline, CDR1 is MNHEY and CDR2 is SVGEGT. The length of the CDR3 is 14 residues. Trimming took off 6 bases at V and 7 bases at J, with 15 bases between the two ends. CDR3 bases: TGTGCCAGCAGCGCAGAAGAGGTGGACGGGGAGCTGTTTTTT. Translation gives CASSAEEVDGELFF.

The V call is TRBV28, the J call TRBJ1-1; 8 bases agree with TRBD1. After removal of 9 bases from V and 0 bases from J, the junction contained 9 bases not matched to a gene. The germline V gene has CDR1 MDHEN and CDR2 SYDVKM. This CDR3 is built from 15 residues. In DNA form, the CDR3 reads TGTGCCAGTATCTCACCGGGACAGGTGAACACTGAAGCTTTCTTT. Encoded protein: CASISPGQVNTEAFF.

A few counts support this clone. The chain uses TRBV6-4 and TRBJ2-3, with TRBD1 as a possible D gene (7 bases). Germline V gene data show CDR1 as MRHNA and CDR2 as SNTAGT. This CDR3 has 14 residues. Between the trimmed V and J ends, which lost 3 bases and 5 bases, there was a span of 12 bases. CDR3 bases: TGTGCCAGCAGTGAGGAGGGGGCGGGAGATACGCAGTATTTT. This sequence encodes CASSEEGAGDTQYF.

The chain joins TRBV2 to TRBJ1-2; D is uncertain. The CDR3 has 14 amino acids. The V end lost 1 base, the J end lost 4 bases, and 10 bases lay between the germline ends. Germline V CDR1 and CDR2: SNHLY, FYNNEI. DNA of the CDR3: TGTGCCAGCAGTGAAGGGCAGTCTGTCTATGGCTACACCTTC. Residues: CASSEGQSVYGYTF.